Below are 30 T cell receptor beta chains sequenced from a single sample in a study of T cells after yellow fever vaccination. TCRdb ran MiXCR on the 5' RACE reads and lists one entry per CDR3 protein. Of some 320,000 distinct CDR3 sequences detected, over 4% appear once; the ten largest clones hold approximately 23%. The sequenced sample was PBMCs, obtained 5 days after the yellow fever booster vaccination. These receptors were collected from a man aged 18-30 years who received the YFV17D yellow fever vaccine.

In its sample, this clonotype was seen a few times. CDR3 in amino acids: CASCPGSLLIYEQYV. The CDR3 DNA reads as TGTGCCAGCTGCCCGGGCTCCCTGCTAATCTACGAGCAGTACGTC. The chain has TRBV6-2 or TRBV6-3 and TRBJ2-7; no firm D call. CDR1 is MNHEY and CDR2 is SVGEGT in the germline V gene. The CDR3 extends over 15 amino acids. Trimming removed 8 bases from V and 3 bases from J, with 20 bases in between.

The chain combines TRBV30 with TRBJ1-6; tentative D call: TRBD1 (6 bases). CDR1 GTSNPN and CDR2 SVGIG come from the germline V gene (reference sequence). The CDR3 consists of 15 residues. Trimming shortened V by 1 base and J by 7 bases, and 14 bases separated the two germline ends. The CDR3 DNA sequence: TGTGCCTGGAGTGGGACAGAGGGGTGGAATTCACCCCTCCACTTT. It codes for CAWSGTEGWNSPLHF.

This clonotype was detected only a few times. This chain uses TRBV20-1 with TRBJ2-4; the D is unclear. Trimming shortened V by 5 bases and J by 1 base, and 9 bases separated the two germline ends. From germline, CDR1 is DFQATT and CDR2 SNEGSKA (reference sequence). The CDR3 is 13 residues long. CDR3 sequence: CSAEWTAKNIQYF. The CDR3 region has the DNA TGCAGTGCTGAATGGACCGCCAAAAACATTCAGTACTTC.

This sequence joins TRBV10-3 and TRBJ1-2; D remains ambiguous. This CDR3 spans 11 amino acids. Trimming took off 6 bases at V and 7 bases at J, with 9 bases between the two ends. Germline V CDR1 and CDR2: ENHRY, SYGVKD. CDR3 DNA: TGTGCCATCAGGAACTTCCGTGGCTACACCTTC. This encodes CAIRNFRGYTF.

This clonotype was counted many times. V gene TRBV7-3 combines with J gene TRBJ2-1; 10 bases match TRBD1. There are 14 residues in the CDR3. Trimming took 5 bases from V and 10 from J; bases not matched to a gene: 8. Per the germline V gene, CDR1 is SGHTA and CDR2 is FQGTGA. The DNA of the CDR3 is TGTGCCAGCAGCCCTAGCCGGGACAGGGGCGAGCAGTTCTTC. This encodes CASSPSRDRGEQFF. The full variable domain, in which reference TRBV7-3 and TRBJ2-1 provide the parts outside the CDR3, is GAGVSQTPSNKVTEKGKYVELRCDPISGHTALYWYRQSLGQGPEFLIYFQGTGAADDSGLPNDRFFAVRPEGSVSTLKIQRTERGDSAVYLCASSPSRDRGEQFFGPGTRLTVL.

CDR3 protein: CASSLAGAYTEAFF. The CDR3 nucleotides are TGTGCCAGCAGCTTAGCTGGGGCCTACACTGAAGCTTTCTTT. The genes are TRBV7-2 and TRBJ1-1, with D possibly being TRBD1 (5 bases). The CDR3 totals 14 residues. V was clipped by 0 bases and J by 3 bases, with 8 bases between them. Germline V gene sequence: CDR1 SGHTA, CDR2 FQGNSA.

This clonotype was seen at least ten times. This chain uses TRBV3-1 with TRBJ2-3; no clear D gene. This CDR3 is built from 12 residues. Germline assignment: CDR1 LGHDT and CDR2 YNNKEL (reference sequence). The V gene lost 1 base and the J gene lost 5 bases, with 4 bases spanning the gap. CDR3 nucleotides: TGTGCCAGCAGCCAAGTACTAGATACGCAGTATTTT. Amino acids: CASSQVLDTQYF.

There are a few counts of this clonotype. J is TRBJ1-1 and V is TRBV10-3; unclear D gene. The length of the CDR3 is 14 residues. Trimming stripped 2 bases from V and 4 bases from J, with 11 bases between. The germline gives CDR1 ENHRY, CDR2 SYGVKD. For the CDR3, the DNA is TGTGCCATCAGTGAGATGGCGGAGAGCACTGAAGCTTTCTTT. This codes for CAISEMAESTEAFF.

This clonotype was observed many times. V usage is TRBV4-1 and J usage is TRBJ1-1; D not resolved. V lost 4 bases, J lost 1 base, and 7 bases lay in between. Germline V gene sequence: CDR1 MGHRA, CDR2 YSYEKL. This CDR3 comprises 13 residues. Written as DNA, the CDR3 is TGCGCCAGCAGCCTCCTCTGGAACACTGAAGCTTTCTTT. The encoded protein is CASSLLWNTEAFF.

The chain is built from TRBV7-6 and TRBJ2-3; possible D gene TRBD1, 6 bases. CDR1 is SGHVS, CDR2 FNYEAQ, per germline. This CDR3 is 15 amino acids long. V was trimmed by 5 bases and J by 5 bases, leaving 17 bases between them. The CDR3 DNA reads TGTGCCAGCAGCCTAACAGGGAATCTCGGAGATACGCAGTATTTT. It encodes CASSLTGNLGDTQYF.

This clonotype was observed a few times. The CDR3 nucleotides read TGTGCCATCAGTGACTCCCGGGGCTCCTCCTACAATGAGCAGTTCTTC. This encodes CAISDSRGSSYNEQFF. V and J are TRBV10-3 and TRBJ2-1; D tentatively reads TRBD1 or TRBD2 (5 bases each). Germline CDR1 reads ENHRY; CDR2 reads SYGVKD. The germline V and J ends were trimmed by 3 bases and 0 bases, with 12 bases remaining between them. This CDR3 is 16 amino acids long.

The rearrangement uses TRBV11-3 and TRBJ2-1; no clear D gene. Germline CDR1 and CDR2: SGHNT and YENEEA. Trimming took off 3 bases at V and 5 bases at J, with 11 bases between the two ends. The length of the CDR3 is 14 residues. CDR3 nucleotides: TGTGCCAGCAGCTTCTTAGGGCAAGACAATGAGCAGTTCTTC. Translated, it gives CASSFLGQDNEQFF.

The chain has TRBV5-1 and TRBJ1-4; 7 bases map to TRBD1. Looked up from germline, CDR1 is SGHRS and CDR2 is YFSETQ. The CDR3 is 12 residues long. V was clipped by 5 bases and J by 13 bases; unmatched bases: 8. In DNA, the CDR3 is TGCGCCAGCAGGTCTGGACAGGACAGACTGTTTTTT. It codes for CASRSGQDRLFF.

This rearrangement joins TRBV7-3 to TRBJ2-3; TRBD2 matches at 9 bases. The J segment lost 5 bases and the V segment lost 5 bases, leaving 8 bases of the junction unmatched. The CDR3 covers 15 residues. CDR1 is SGHTA and CDR2 is FQGTGA in the germline V gene. The CDR3 coding sequence is TGTGCCAGCAGCCCAAGCGGGGGGCTAGGAGATACGCAGTATTTT. It encodes CASSPSGGLGDTQYF.

In its sample, this clonotype was seen many times. This rearrangement joins TRBV4-1 to TRBJ2-2; TRBD1 agrees at 7 bases. Trimming cost V 4 bases and J 4 bases; bases outside gene matches: 12. Germline values: CDR1 MGHRA, CDR2 YSYEKL. This CDR3 contains 17 residues. The CDR3 sequence is CASSRDLTGLFTGELFF. The CDR3 coding sequence is TGCGCCAGCAGCCGAGATTTGACAGGGCTTTTCACCGGGGAGCTGTTTTTT.

This clonotype was detected a few times. V and J are TRBV12-3 or TRBV12-4 and TRBJ2-1; 10 bases line up with TRBD1. CDR3 length: 15 amino acids. The trim removed 4 bases at V and 9 bases at J, leaving 9 bases unmatched. CDR3 DNA sequence: TGTGCCAGCAGTTACCGGGACAGGGGAAGCATTGAGCAGTTCTTC. Translated: CASSYRDRGSIEQFF.

There are a few counts of this clonotype. V gene TRBV28 combines with J gene TRBJ1-2, with D possibly matching TRBD1 (5 bases). The length of the CDR3 is 12 residues. Trimming shortened V by 3 bases and J by 8 bases, and 10 bases separated the two germline ends. Germline CDR1 reads MDHEN; CDR2 reads SYDVKM. In DNA, the CDR3 is TGTGCCAGCAGTTTTTGGGGGAGCGGCTACACCTTC. This encodes CASSFWGSGYTF.

This clonotype was seen a handful of times. V gene TRBV27 combines with J gene TRBJ2-3; 8 bases are a match to TRBD1. V lost 7 bases to trimming and J lost 3 bases; unmatched junction nucleotides: 6. The germline CDR1 and CDR2 sequences are MNHEY and SMNVEV (reference sequence). The CDR3 consists of 14 residues. CDR3 coding DNA: TGTGCCAGCACCTACCAGGGGGCAACAGATACGCAGTATTTT. It translates to CASTYQGATDTQYF.

The chain links TRBV29-1 to TRBJ1-1; D is unclear. The length of the CDR3 is 11 residues. The germline CDR1 and CDR2 sequences are SQVTM and ANQGSEA. Trimming removed 6 bases at V and 5 bases at J, with 10 bases between. DNA for the CDR3: TGCAGCGTAGGGCAGCCGACTGAAGCTTTCTTT. Residues: CSVGQPTEAFF.

This clonotype has ten or more counts. The V and J genes are TRBV14 and TRBJ2-2; D gene unclear. CDR3 size: 13 residues. CDR1 is SGHDN, CDR2 FVKESK, per germline. The ends were cut back, 4 bases at V and 3 bases at J, with 6 bases in the middle. The CDR3 DNA reads as TGTGCCAGCAGCCCCCAGGACACCGGGGAGCTGTTTTTT. It specifies CASSPQDTGELFF.

This clonotype came up a few times. V usage is TRBV4-1 and J usage is TRBJ2-7; D possibly corresponds to TRBD2 (6 bases). The CDR3 spans 14 residues. V lost 1 base and J lost 7, with 14 bases in between. The germline V gene encodes CDR1 MGHRA and CDR2 YSYEKL. CDR3 sequence: CASSQVGGVKEQYF. The CDR3 DNA reads as TGCGCCAGCAGCCAAGTCGGGGGTGTTAAAGAGCAGTACTTC.

This clonotype was observed many times. V is TRBV20-1 and J is TRBJ1-4; D remains ambiguous. The CDR3 runs 14 residues. The V and J ends lost 0 bases and 4 bases respectively, with 9 bases between them. In germline, CDR1 is DFQATT, CDR2 SNEGSKA (reference sequence). The CDR3 is CSARDDGINEKLFF. CDR3 nucleotides: TGCAGTGCTAGAGATGACGGAATTAATGAAAAACTGTTTTTT.

There are a few counts of this clonotype. This chain connects TRBV2 to TRBJ1-1, with no clear D. CDR1 is SNHLY and CDR2 is FYNNEI in the germline V gene. This CDR3 region has 13 residues. The V and J ends lost 7 bases and 4 bases respectively, with 13 bases between them. This CDR3 is CASTKTQSTEAFF. CDR3 sequence (DNA): TGTGCCAGCACGAAGACCCAGAGCACTGAAGCTTTCTTT.

This chain links TRBV28 with TRBJ2-4; 7 bases are shared with TRBD1. The CDR3 consists of 16 residues. Germline V gene sequence: CDR1 MDHEN, CDR2 SYDVKM. Trimming took 6 bases from V and 1 from J; bases not matched to a gene: 9. The chain's CDR3 is CASRSQQGLAKNIQYF. Here the CDR3 DNA reads TGTGCCAGCAGATCTCAACAGGGGTTGGCCAAAAACATTCAGTACTTC.

This clonotype has only a few counts. The gene calls are TRBV19 and TRBJ1-2; a possible D gene is TRBD1 (5 bases). Trimming took 0 bases from V and 8 from J, leaving 10 bases between them. Germline V lookup: CDR1 LNHDA, CDR2 SQIVND (reference sequence). The CDR3 is made up of 13 amino acids. CDR3 sequence reads: CASSIDRDFGYTF. The CDR3 DNA reads as TGTGCCAGTAGTATAGATCGGGACTTCGGCTACACCTTC.

There are many counts of this clonotype. V is TRBV5-4 and J is TRBJ2-3; 10 bases align to TRBD2. This CDR3 spans 17 amino acids. Germline CDR1 reads SGHNT; CDR2 reads YYREEE (reference sequence). The V segment lost 5 bases and the J segment 8 bases; nucleotides outside the gene matches: 17. The CDR3 DNA reads TGTGCCAGCAGTCCACCGCTAGCGGGGGCAGATGCGGGTACGCAGTATTTT. Translating it yields CASSPPLAGADAGTQYF. Drawing the rest from reference TRBV5-4 and TRBJ2-3, the complete variable domain is ETGVTQSPTHLIKTRGQQVTLRCSSQSGHNTVSWYQQALGQGPQFIFQYYREEENGRGNFPPRFSGLQFPNYSSELNVNALELDDSALYLCASSPPLAGADAGTQYFGPGTRLTVL.

J is TRBJ2-3 and V is TRBV5-1, with no clear D. This CDR3 is built from 16 residues. The V end lost 1 base, the J end lost 2 bases, and 14 bases lay between the germline ends. Germline V CDR1 and CDR2: SGHRS, YFSETQ. The CDR3 reads CASSLLTAANTDTQYF. CDR3 bases: TGCGCCAGCAGCTTGTTGACTGCCGCCAACACAGATACGCAGTATTTT.

This clonotype was detected a few times. V gene TRBV10-3 combines with J gene TRBJ2-5; D possibly corresponds to TRBD1 (5 bases). CDR1 is ENHRY and CDR2 is SYGVKD in the germline V gene. The CDR3 is 14 amino acids. Trimming shortened V by 0 bases and J by 1 base, and 6 bases separated the two germline ends. The CDR3 DNA reads as TGTGCCATCAGTGAGTCAGGGGTCCAAGAGACCCAGTACTTC. It translates to CAISESGVQETQYF.

This clonotype was counted ten times or more. The V and J genes are TRBV12-3 or TRBV12-4 and TRBJ2-3; D is perhaps TRBD1 (7 bases). This CDR3 comprises 15 residues. V lost 2 bases and J 5 bases, leaving 14 bases between the germline ends. CDR3 bases: TGTGCCAGCAGTTTAAGCGGCAGGGGGGTAGATACGCAGTATTTT. Protein product: CASSLSGRGVDTQYF.

This clonotype has just a few counts. The rearrangement links TRBV6-5 to TRBJ2-5; a possible D gene is TRBD2 (6 bases). Trimming removed 6 bases from V and 6 bases from J, with 17 bases in between. The CDR3 is made up of 14 amino acids. Germline CDR1 reads MNHEY; CDR2 reads SVGAGI. CDR3 coding DNA: TGTGCCAGCAGCAGTCCACGGGGGTTTAAGACCCAGTACTTC. It translates to CASSSPRGFKTQYF.